A selection of T cell receptor beta chains follows, all from one sample in a study of T-cell memory formation after mild COVID-19. One entry per CDR3 protein, called by TCRdb with MiXCR from the 5' RACE reads. The profile shows roughly 170,000 distinct CDR3 sequences, approximately 18% of them singletons. Sequencing input: PBMCs or a T cell subset sorted from them (not recorded which). These receptors were obtained from a man aged 18 to 29 who had mild COVID-19 (a few samples of this study predate the infection). Cell type and time point are not known. CDR3s include the opening cysteine and the closing phenylalanine or tryptophan. The D gene is left open where the match is weak. The size entry is marked missing in some rows and otherwise reads once, few, many or a size class.

CDR3 protein,CDR3 DNA,clone size,D gene,J gene,V gene
CAWSVWRGRGHEQYF,TGTGCCTGGAGTGTATGGCGGGGTAGGGGCCACGAGCAGTACTTC,-,-,TRBJ2-7,TRBV30
CASTLQWGGYEQYF,TGTGCCAGCACCCTTCAGTGGGGGGGTTACGAGCAGTACTTC,few,TRBD2,TRBJ2-7,TRBV7-8
CASSQGQTTYNEQFF,TGTGCCAGCAGCCAAGGACAAACCACCTACAATGAGCAGTTCTTC,-,-,TRBJ2-1,TRBV7-2
CASSQPPATGKNLNTQYF,TGTGCCAGCAGCCAGCCCCCTGCCACAGGGAAGAATTTGAATACGCAGTATTTT,-,-,TRBJ2-3,TRBV3-1
CASSTIVSGGAGWHEQFF,TGTGCCAGCTCGACTATCGTTAGCGGGGGGGCCGGCTGGCATGAGCAGTTCTTC,few,TRBD2,TRBJ2-1,TRBV18
CASSYSLAGEEGTQYF,TGTGCCAGCAGTTACTCTTTAGCGGGGGAGGAAGGTACGCAGTATTTT,few,TRBD2,TRBJ2-3,TRBV6-5
CASMRGNSETQYF,TGTGCCAGCATGCGGGGGAACTCGGAGACCCAGTACTTC,-,TRBD2,TRBJ2-5,TRBV6-2/TRBV6-3
CASSQLQGAYEQYF,TGTGCCAGCAGCCAGTTGCAGGGGGCCTACGAGCAGTACTTC,few,TRBD1,TRBJ2-7,TRBV4-2
CASSSGQGKAKLFF,TGTGCCAGCAGCTCGGGACAGGGGAAAGCAAAACTGTTTTTT,-,TRBD1,TRBJ1-4,TRBV7-9
CASSLWGQEEAFF,TGCGCCAGCAGCTTGTGGGGCCAGGAGGAAGCTTTCTTT,few,-,TRBJ1-1,TRBV5-1
CASGPAPVRDRGQLFF,TGTGCCAGCGGCCCGGCCCCCGTACGGGACAGGGGGCAACTGTTCTTC,-,TRBD1,TRBJ2-1,TRBV6-4
CASSLGLSPSSWGYTF,TGTGCCAGCAGCTTAGGTCTCAGTCCGTCTTCATGGGGCTACACCTTC,many,-,TRBJ1-2,TRBV7-2
CASSLEANQGGEQFF,TGCGCCAGCAGCTTGGAGGCCAATCAGGGGGGTGAGCAGTTCTTC,few,-,TRBJ2-1,TRBV5-1
CASSLGTGGTNIQYF,TGTGCCAGCAGCTTAGGGACAGGGGGTACAAACATTCAGTACTTC,-,TRBD1,TRBJ2-4,TRBV11-2
CASSLDLGNGELFF,TGTGCCAGCAGCTTAGATTTGGGGAACGGGGAGCTGTTTTTT,-,-,TRBJ2-2,TRBV7-6
CASSEQVGDTQYF,TGCGCCAGCAGCGAGCAGGTTGGAGATACGCAGTATTTT,-,-,TRBJ2-3,TRBV5-1
CASSLPGTQVADTQYF,TGTGCCAGCAGCTTACCCGGGACCCAAGTGGCAGATACGCAGTATTTT,-,-,TRBJ2-3,TRBV5-4
CSARPLGGRNSPLHF,TGCAGTGCCAGGCCTCTGGGTGGCCGGAATTCACCCCTCCACTTT,-,-,TRBJ1-6,TRBV20-1
CASSWARRETQYF,TGTGCCAGCAGCTGGGCCCGAAGGGAGACCCAGTACTTC,-,-,TRBJ2-5,TRBV7-2
CASSFKGGMNTEAFF,TGCGCCAGCAGCTTTAAAGGGGGGATGAACACTGAAGCTTTCTTT,few,-,TRBJ1-1,TRBV5-1
CASSSAGQGAYGYTF,TGTGCCAGCAGCTCTGCGGGACAGGGAGCCTATGGCTACACCTTC,few,TRBD1,TRBJ1-2,TRBV6-5
CASSEENTQYF,TGCGCCAGCAGTGAGGAGAATACGCAGTATTTT,few,-,TRBJ2-3,TRBV10-2
CASSYSSGLGAGF,TGTGCCAGCAGTTACTCATCGGGCCTTGGGGCGGGATTC,few,-,TRBJ2-1,TRBV6-2/TRBV6-3
CAWRLDRGGYTF,TGTGCCTGGAGACTTGACAGGGGCGGCTACACCTTC,-,TRBD1,TRBJ1-2,TRBV30
CASSQNTGELFF,TGTGCCAGCAGCCAGAACACCGGGGAGCTGTTTTTT,many,-,TRBJ2-2,TRBV3-1
CASSPRTAPLELFF,TGTGCCAGCAGCCCTAGGACAGCACCCCTGGAACTGTTTTTT,few,-,TRBJ1-4,TRBV7-9
CASSVPSTETQYF,TGTGCCAGCAGCGTACCTAGCACAGAGACCCAGTACTTC,-,-,TRBJ2-5,TRBV7-2
CASSFAGQGRETQYF,TGTGCCAGCAGCTTTGCAGGACAGGGGAGAGAGACCCAGTACTTC,-,TRBD1,TRBJ2-5,TRBV11-2
CASSVGTGYGQPQHF,TGCGCCAGCAGCGTCGGAACAGGGTATGGACAGCCCCAGCATTTT,many,-,TRBJ1-5,TRBV5-1
CATSDQRETQYF,TGTGCCACCAGTGATCAGAGGGAGACCCAGTACTTC,few,-,TRBJ2-5,TRBV24-1
CSVRHGEAFF,TGCAGCGTTCGGCACGGTGAAGCTTTCTTT,-,-,TRBJ1-1,TRBV29-1
CASSGPGDEQYF,TGTGCCAGCAGCGGCCCCGGGGACGAGCAGTACTTC,-,-,TRBJ2-7,TRBV9
CASSWVDSPLHF,TGTGCCAGCAGCTGGGTCGATTCACCCCTCCACTTT,-,-,TRBJ1-6,TRBV7-8
CASSRDRPGEQYF,TGCGCCAGCAGCCGGGACAGGCCGGGGGAGCAGTACTTC,few,TRBD1,TRBJ2-7,TRBV5-1
CASSYVRGTGGETQYF,TGTGCCAGCAGTTACGTTCGTGGGACAGGGGGAGAGACCCAGTACTTC,few,TRBD1,TRBJ2-5,TRBV6-2/TRBV6-3
CASSQGGAGETQYF,TGCGCCAGCAGCCAAGGGGGGGCTGGGGAGACCCAGTACTTC,few,-,TRBJ2-5,TRBV4-1
CASSQLTDNSPLHF,TGTGCCAGCAGCCAACTGACAGATAATTCACCCCTCCACTTT,few,-,TRBJ1-6,TRBV3-1
CASSSTAAGPGGAEAFF,TGCGCCAGCAGCTCCACCGCTGCAGGCCCCGGTGGCGCTGAAGCTTTCTTT,few,-,TRBJ1-1,TRBV5-1
CASSTHGTGLSYGYTF,TGTGCCAGCAGCACCCACGGGACAGGGCTTTCCTATGGCTACACCTTC,few,TRBD1,TRBJ1-2,TRBV28
CASSSAGPYGYTF,TGTGCCAGCAGCTCCGCTGGACCATATGGCTACACCTTC,few,-,TRBJ1-2,TRBV7-2
CASSLGGGATETQYF,TGTGCCAGCAGTTTGGGTGGGGGGGCCACAGAGACCCAGTACTTC,-,-,TRBJ2-5,TRBV28
CSAPNGRGRNTEAFF,TGCAGTGCCCCCAACGGTAGGGGCCGGAACACTGAAGCTTTCTTT,-,-,TRBJ1-1,TRBV20-1
CASSLIRSNTGELFF,TGTGCCAGCAGCTTAATCAGGAGTAACACCGGGGAGCTGTTTTTT,few,-,TRBJ2-2,TRBV7-9
CASKRRLVLAGSNEQFF,TGTGCCAGCAAACGTAGACTGGTACTAGCGGGGTCGAATGAGCAGTTCTTC,-,TRBD2,TRBJ2-1,TRBV11-2
CASSNLPGQGIYGYTF,TGTGCCAGCAGTAACCTACCGGGACAGGGGATCTATGGCTACACCTTC,few,TRBD1,TRBJ1-2,TRBV28
CASSRVGGSSYNSPLHF,TGTGCCAGCAGCCGGGTGGGGGGGAGCTCCTATAATTCACCCCTCCACTTT,few,-,TRBJ1-6,TRBV3-1
CATREWGDTEAFF,TGTGCCACCCGGGAATGGGGCGACACTGAAGCTTTCTTT,few,-,TRBJ1-1,TRBV24-1
CASSLGHYGNQPQHF,TGTGCCAGCAGCTTAGGGCATTATGGCAATCAGCCCCAGCATTTT,-,-,TRBJ1-5,TRBV7-2
CSARLGNTQYF,TGCAGTGCTCGTCTTGGGAATACGCAGTATTTT,few,-,TRBJ2-3,TRBV20-1
CASSQEGRQGLFF,TGTGCCAGCAGCCAAGAGGGGAGACAAGGTCTGTTTTTT,-,-,TRBJ1-4,TRBV3-1
CASRRGGLGQPQHF,TGTGCCAGCAGAAGGGGGGGTCTCGGCCAGCCCCAGCATTTT,-,-,TRBJ1-5,TRBV12-3/TRBV12-4
CASSLERGGGQPQHF,TGTGCCAGCAGCTTAGAAAGGGGCGGGGGGCAGCCCCAGCATTTT,few,-,TRBJ1-5,TRBV7-2
CASSSRIGYNEQFF,TGTGCCAGCAGCTCCCGGATTGGGTACAATGAGCAGTTCTTC,-,-,TRBJ2-1,TRBV7-9
CASSYSPPDYNPFF,TGTGCCAGCAGTTATTCGCCCCCGGACTACAACCCGTTCTTC,-,-,TRBJ2-1,TRBV6-2/TRBV6-3
CASSLGLEETQYF,TGTGCCAGCAGCTTAGGCTTAGAAGAGACCCAGTACTTC,many,-,TRBJ2-5,TRBV11-2
CASSRGPSSGEVFGEQYF,TGTGCCAGCAGCCGAGGCCCCTCTAGCGGGGAAGTATTTGGCGAGCAGTACTTC,-,TRBD2,TRBJ2-7,TRBV13
CASSPQGEGYNEQFF,TGTGCCAGCAGCCCACAGGGGGAGGGTTACAATGAGCAGTTCTTC,few,-,TRBJ2-1,TRBV7-2